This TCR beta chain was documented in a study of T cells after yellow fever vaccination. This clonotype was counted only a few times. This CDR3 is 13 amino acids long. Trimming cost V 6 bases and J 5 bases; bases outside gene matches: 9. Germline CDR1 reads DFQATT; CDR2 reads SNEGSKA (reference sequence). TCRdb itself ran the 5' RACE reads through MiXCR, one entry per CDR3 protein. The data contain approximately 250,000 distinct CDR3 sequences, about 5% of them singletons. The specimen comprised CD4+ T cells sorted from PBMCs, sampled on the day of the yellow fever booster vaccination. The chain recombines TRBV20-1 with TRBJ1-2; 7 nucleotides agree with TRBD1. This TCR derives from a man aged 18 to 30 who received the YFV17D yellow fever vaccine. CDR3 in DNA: TGCAGTGCCACAAAGGGGACAGATTATGGCTACACCTTC. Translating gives CSATKGTDYGYTF.